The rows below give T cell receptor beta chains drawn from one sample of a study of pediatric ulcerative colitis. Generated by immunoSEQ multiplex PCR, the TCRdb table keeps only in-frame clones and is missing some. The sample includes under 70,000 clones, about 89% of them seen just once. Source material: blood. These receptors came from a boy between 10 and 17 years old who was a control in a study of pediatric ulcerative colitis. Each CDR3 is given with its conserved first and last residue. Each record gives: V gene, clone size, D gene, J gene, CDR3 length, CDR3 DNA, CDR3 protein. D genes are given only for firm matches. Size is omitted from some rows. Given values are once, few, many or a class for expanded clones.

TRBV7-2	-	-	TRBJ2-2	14	TGTGCCAGCAGCTTGATGGTTTTTGTCGGGGAGCTGTTTTTT	CASSLMVFVGELFF
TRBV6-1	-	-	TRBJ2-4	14	TGTGCCAGCAGTGAAAGAGTGGAGGGGGACATTCAGTACTTC	CASSERVEGDIQYF
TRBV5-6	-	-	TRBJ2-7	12	TGTGCCAGCAGCTTGCCCAACTACGAGCAGTACTTC	CASSLPNYEQYF
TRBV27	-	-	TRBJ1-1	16	TGTGCCAGCAGTTTAAACCCCACGGGGGGGAACACTGAAGCTTTCTTT	CASSLNPTGGNTEAFF
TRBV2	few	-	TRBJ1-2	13	TGTGCCAGCAGCTCGACTGCTAACTATGGCTACACCTTC	CASSSTANYGYTF
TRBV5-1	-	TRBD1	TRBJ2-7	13	TGCGCCAGCAGCCCCGGGACAGCTTACGAGCAGTACTTC	CASSPGTAYEQYF
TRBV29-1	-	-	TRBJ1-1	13	TGCAGCGTTGATCGGGGGTATCGCACTGAAGCTTTCTTT	CSVDRGYRTEAFF
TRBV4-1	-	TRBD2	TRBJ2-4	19	TGCGCCAGCAGCGAGCGACTAGCGGGGACGTTTTTAGCCAAAAACATTCAGTACTTC	CASSERLAGTFLAKNIQYF
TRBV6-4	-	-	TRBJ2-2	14	TGTGCCAGCAGTGACAGGCCCGACACCGGGGAGCTGTTTTTT	CASSDRPDTGELFF
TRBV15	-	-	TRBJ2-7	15	TGTGCCACCAGCACCCAAAGTGGGGGGACCTACGAGCAGTACTTC	CATSTQSGGTYEQYF
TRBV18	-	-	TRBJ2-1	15	TGTGCCAGCTCACCGATGTCTTCGGGATCCAATGAGCAGTTCTTC	CASSPMSSGSNEQFF
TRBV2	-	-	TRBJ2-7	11	TGTGCCAGCTGGGAAGCCTACGAGCAGTACTTC	CASWEAYEQYF
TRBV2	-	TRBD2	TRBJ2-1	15	TGTGCCAGCAGAAGAGCGGGGGGGCGCTACAATGAGCAGTTCTTC	CASRRAGGRYNEQFF
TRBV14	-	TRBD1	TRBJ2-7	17	TGTGCCAGCAGCCTGTCAACCCTTACAGGGGGTTCCTACGAGCAGTACTTC	CASSLSTLTGGSYEQYF
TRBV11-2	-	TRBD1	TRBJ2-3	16	TGTGCCAGCAGCTTAGACCAGGGGGCGAGCACAGATACGCAGTATTTT	CASSLDQGASTDTQYF
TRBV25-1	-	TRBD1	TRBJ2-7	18	TGTGCCAGCAGCGACCCGGGACAGGGAGGGCGCCACTCCTACGAGCAGTACTTC	CASSDPGQGGRHSYEQYF
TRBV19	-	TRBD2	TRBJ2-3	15	TGTGCCAGTAGTATAGACGTGGCGGGAGGGGATACGCAGTATTTT	CASSIDVAGGDTQYF
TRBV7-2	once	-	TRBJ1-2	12	TGTGCCAGCAGCTTGGGAGATTATGGCTACACCTTC	CASSLGDYGYTF
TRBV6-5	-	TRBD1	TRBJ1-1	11	TGTGCCAGCAGCTGGGGACAGGAAGCTTTCTTT	CASSWGQEAFF
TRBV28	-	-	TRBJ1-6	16	TGTGCCAGCAGTTCCCCTGAAGGGAATTATAATTCACCCCTCCACTTT	CASSSPEGNYNSPLHF
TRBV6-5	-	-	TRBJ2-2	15	TGTGCCAGCAGTTATAGTTTCGTTGGTTCCGGGGAGCTGTTTTTT	CASSYSFVGSGELFF
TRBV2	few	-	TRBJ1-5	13	TGTGCCAGCAGGGCACAGGGCAATCAGCCCCAGCATTTT	CASRAQGNQPQHF
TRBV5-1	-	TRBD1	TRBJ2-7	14	TGCGCCAGCAGCTTGGGGACAGGACCTTCCGAGCAGTACTTC	CASSLGTGPSEQYF
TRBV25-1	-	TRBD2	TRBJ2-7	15	TGTGCCAGCAGTACGCCTAGCGGGGGGACCTACGAGCAGTACTTC	CASSTPSGGTYEQYF
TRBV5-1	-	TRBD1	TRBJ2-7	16	TGCGCCAGCAGCTTGGCGGACAGGCGGACGGGCTACGAGCAGTACTTC	CASSLADRRTGYEQYF
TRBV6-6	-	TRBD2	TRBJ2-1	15	TGTGCCAGCAGTACGACTAGCGGGGTAGACAATGAGCAGTTCTTC	CASSTTSGVDNEQFF
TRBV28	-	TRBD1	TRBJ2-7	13	TGTGCCAGCACCGGGGACAGGGGGCGCGAGCAGTACTTC	CASTGDRGREQYF
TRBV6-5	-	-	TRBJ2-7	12	TGTGCCAGCAGTTTCCGGACTGGCGAGCAGTACTTC	CASSFRTGEQYF
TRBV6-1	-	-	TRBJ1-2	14	TGTGCCAGCAGTGAATTAGGGGTCAACTATGGCTACACCTTC	CASSELGVNYGYTF
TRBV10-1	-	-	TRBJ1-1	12	TGCGCCAGCACCGTCGTGTACACTGAAGCTTTCTTT	CASTVVYTEAFF
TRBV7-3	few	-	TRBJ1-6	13	TGTGCCAGCAGCCCGCGACTTAATTCACCCCTCCACTTT	CASSPRLNSPLHF
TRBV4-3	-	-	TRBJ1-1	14	TGCGCCAGCAGCCAAGTGGGAAGGGACACTGAAGCTTTCTTT	CASSQVGRDTEAFF
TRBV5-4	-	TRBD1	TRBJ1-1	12	TGTGCCAGCAGCTCCGACAGGGCGAAAGCTTTCTTT	CASSSDRAKAFF
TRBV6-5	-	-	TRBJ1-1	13	TGTGCCAGCAGTTACGGGGGGAACACTGAAGCTTTCTTT	CASSYGGNTEAFF
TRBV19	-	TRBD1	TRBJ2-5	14	TGTGCCAGTAGTAGGACAGGGGAGGAAGAGACCCAGTACTTC	CASSRTGEEETQYF
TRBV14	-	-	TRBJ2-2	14	TGTGCCAGCAGCGTAACAGTGAACACCGGGGAGCTGTTTTTT	CASSVTVNTGELFF
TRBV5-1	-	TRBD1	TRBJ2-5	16	TGCGCCAGCAGCTTGGGTGGGACAGGGCCTCAAGAGACCCAGTACTTC	CASSLGGTGPQETQYF
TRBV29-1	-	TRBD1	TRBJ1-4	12	TGCAGCGCAGACAGGGACATGGAAAAACTGTTTTTT	CSADRDMEKLFF
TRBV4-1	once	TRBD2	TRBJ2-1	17	TGCGCCAGCAGACAGGGACTAGCGGGAGGAGTCGACAATGAGCAGTTCTTC	CASRQGLAGGVDNEQFF
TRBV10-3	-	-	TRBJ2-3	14	TGTGCCATCAGAGACAGGTTCTCTGGGGATACGCAGTATTTT	CAIRDRFSGDTQYF
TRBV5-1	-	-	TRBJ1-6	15	TGCGCCAGCAGCTCCCCGGGCAGAGCGGATTCACCCCTCCACTTT	CASSSPGRADSPLHF